This T cell receptor beta chain was observed in a study of blood T cell repertoires in COVID-19. Sequencing used immunoSEQ multiplex PCR; TCRdb keeps in-frame clones, though not all of them. The data contain 200,000 to 250,000 clones, 84% of them singletons. With V trimmed by 5 bases and J by 7 bases, 8 bases remained unmatched. This CDR3 spans 15 amino acids. CDR1 and CDR2 (germline): WNHNN, SYGVQD (reference sequence). This clone was recorded once. The chain is built from TRBV10-1 and TRBJ1-4; 9 bases fit TRBD1. The origin of this receptor is a woman aged 80 or over with COVID-19, enrolled during active disease. Sequenced material: peripheral blood. In DNA form, the CDR3 reads TGCGCCAGCAGTAACTACAGGGACAGGGCTGAAAAACTGTTTTTT. Amino acids: CASSNYRDRAEKLFF.